One TCR beta chain is described in this entry. Germline V gene sequence: CDR1 LNHDA, CDR2 SQIVND (reference sequence). The CDR3 length is 13 residues. V shed 6 bases and J 5 bases; nucleotides not matched to a gene: 6. These data come from a study of blood T cell repertoires in COVID-19. TCRdb's table, derived via immunoSEQ multiplex PCR, lists solely in-frame clones and lacks some. This table has approximately 300,000 clones, around 89% appearing once. The sequenced material came from peripheral blood. The chain recombines TRBV19 with TRBJ2-5, with TRBD1 matching 7 bases. The clonotype originates from a man between 18 and 29 years old who had recovered from COVID-19. In DNA, the CDR3 is TGTGCCAGTAGCCTACAGGGGTGGGAGACCCAGTACTTC. The encoded protein is CASSLQGWETQYF.